This TCR beta chain was captured in a study of T-cell memory formation after mild COVID-19. Overall study findings and caveats: Those CD4+ clones that contracted were mainly in CM and EM (CD8+ ones in EMRA). Clones shrinking between day 15 and 85 showed a balanced CD4/CD8 split, and those that grew later tilted toward CD4+.

5'RACE with constant-segment primers yielded barcoded, UMI-tagged TCR alpha and TCR beta cDNA libraries. TCRdb ran MiXCR on the 5' RACE reads and lists one entry per CDR3 protein. Among roughly 340,000 distinct CDR3 sequences, less than 20% were seen once, and the ten largest hold 20% to 25%. Germline CDR1 reads SGHRS; CDR2 reads YFSETQ. The CDR3 extends over 13 amino acids. V was shortened by 0 bases and J by 4 bases, with 4 bases between the two germline ends. This clonotype was counted between two and nine times. The antigen is undetermined. It may be a read error: a sequence one base away is much more abundant.

This clonotype was obtained from a man aged 18 to 35 who had mild COVID-19 (a few samples of this study predate the infection). Cell type and time point are not known. This sequence joins TRBV5-1 and TRBJ2-2; no reliable D call. The specimen was PBMCs or a T cell subset sorted from them (not recorded which). The CDR3 loop is CASSLEPTGELFF. The CDR3 DNA reads TGCGCCAGCAGCTTGGAACCCACCGGGGAGCTGTTTTTT.